These T cell receptor beta chains were read from a single sample in a study of blood T cells in healthy people across ages. TCRdb fed the 5' RACE reads into MiXCR, producing one record per CDR3 protein. The table shows fewer than 800,000 distinct CDR3 sequences, with about 30% occurring only once. Sequenced: blood. The receptors here all came from a woman of 80 years or more in good health. Each CDR3 is given with its conserved first and last residue. A D gene is named only where the DNA matches it firmly. Only some rows state a clone size, as once, few, many or a class for expanded clones.

TRBV3-1	many	TRBD2	TRBJ2-5	16	CASSQASGGYQETQYF	TGTGCCAGCAGCCAAGCTAGCGGGGGGTACCAAGAGACCCAGTACTTC
TRBV3-1	.	TRBD1	TRBJ1-1	14	CASSHRGPNTEAFF	TGTGCCAGCAGCCACAGGGGGCCGAACACTGAAGCTTTCTTT
TRBV20-1	many	TRBD1	TRBJ2-1	15	CSARDPRGTYNEQFF	TGCAGTGCTAGAGATCCCAGGGGGACCTACAATGAGCAGTTCTTC
TRBV10-3	many	TRBD1	TRBJ2-5	14	CAISERTGIETQYF	TGTGCCATCAGTGAGCGGACAGGGATCGAGACCCAGTACTTC
TRBV5-1	many	TRBD1	TRBJ1-4	16	CASSLNPGQSNEKLFF	TGCGCCAGCAGCCTAAATCCGGGACAGAGTAATGAAAAACTGTTTTTT
TRBV30	few	TRBD1	TRBJ2-3	15	CAWSVGDRGTDTQYF	TGTGCCTGGAGTGTCGGGGACAGGGGCACAGATACGCAGTATTTT
TRBV7-2	.	TRBD2	TRBJ2-1	11	CASTSGGEQFF	TGTGCCAGCACTAGCGGGGGAGAGCAGTTCTTC
TRBV2	.	.	TRBJ1-1	12	CASRYTGSEAFF	TGTGCCAGCAGATACACAGGGTCTGAAGCTTTCTTT
TRBV15	many	.	TRBJ2-5	11	CATSRQETQYF	TGTGCCACCAGCCGCCAGGAGACCCAGTACTTC
TRBV19	.	.	TRBJ1-5	14	CASSWGQGLQPQHF	TGTGCCAGTAGTTGGGGGCAGGGATTGCAGCCCCAGCATTTT
TRBV20-1	many	TRBD1	TRBJ1-2	15	CSARDGKDRGLGYTF	TGCAGTGCTAGAGATGGGAAGGACAGGGGGCTTGGCTACACCTTC
TRBV3-1	once	TRBD1	TRBJ1-1	14	CASSHWTGNTEAFF	TGTGCCAGCAGCCACTGGACAGGGAACACTGAAGCTTTCTTT
TRBV15	once	.	TRBJ1-1	14	CATSREGWATEAFF	TGTGCCACCAGCAGAGAAGGGTGGGCCACTGAAGCTTTCTTT
TRBV4-1	many	.	TRBJ2-7	17	CASSQLQGRVRAYEQYF	TGCGCCAGCAGCCAACTCCAAGGGCGGGTACGCGCCTACGAGCAGTACTTC
TRBV30	.	TRBD1	TRBJ2-7	15	CAWSRTGAMTYEQYF	TGTGCCTGGAGTCGTACAGGGGCGATGACCTACGAGCAGTACTTC
TRBV6-6	many	TRBD2	TRBJ2-7	16	CASSQLAGGPSYEQYF	TGTGCCAGCAGCCAACTAGCGGGGGGGCCTTCCTACGAGCAGTACTTC
TRBV24-1	.	.	TRBJ1-1	12	CATSEGDTGAFF	TGTGCCACCAGTGAGGGGGACACTGGAGCTTTCTTT
TRBV7-2	many	.	TRBJ2-5	15	CASSLDKTAQETQYF	TGTGCCAGCAGCCTCGACAAGACAGCGCAAGAGACCCAGTACTTC
TRBV3-1	.	TRBD1	TRBJ2-7	14	CASSQVGQFYEQYF	TGTGCCAGCAGCCAAGTGGGACAGTTCTACGAGCAGTACTTC
TRBV4-1	.	TRBD1	TRBJ1-2	16	CASSLVPGQAYYGYTF	TGCGCCAGCAGCCTTGTCCCGGGACAGGCTTACTATGGCTACACCTTC
TRBV20-1	.	.	TRBJ1-1	15	CSARDGGGLNTEAFF	TGCAGTGCTAGAGATGGTGGGGGATTGAACACTGAAGCTTTCTTT
TRBV20-1	many	.	TRBJ2-3	11	CSASRVDTQYF	TGCAGTGCTAGCAGGGTTGATACGCAGTATTTT
TRBV6-1	.	.	TRBJ1-4	14	CASSADPDGEKLFF	TGTGCCAGCAGTGCCGATCCGGATGGTGAAAAACTGTTTTTT
TRBV7-9	.	.	TRBJ2-7	14	CASRQNRETYEQYF	TGTGCCAGCAGACAGAACCGGGAAACCTACGAGCAGTACTTC
TRBV4-1	.	TRBD1	TRBJ1-5	16	CASSQPTGGGNQPQHF	TGCGCCAGCAGCCAACCTACAGGGGGTGGCAATCAGCCCCAGCATTTT
TRBV5-6	many	TRBD1	TRBJ2-7	15	CASSLFGTGNYEQYF	TGTGCCAGCAGCTTGTTCGGGACAGGGAACTACGAGCAGTACTTC
TRBV19	many	.	TRBJ1-5	16	CASSIDPLGAGQPQHF	TGTGCCAGTAGTATAGATCCGTTGGGGGCAGGGCAGCCCCAGCATTTT
TRBV7-6	.	TRBD2	TRBJ2-3	15	CASSLSGVNTDTQYF	TGTGCCAGCAGCTTAAGCGGGGTGAACACAGATACGCAGTATTTT
TRBV5-6	few	TRBD2	TRBJ2-7	15	CASSFLTSGGREQYF	TGTGCCAGCAGCTTTCTGACTAGCGGGGGTCGTGAGCAGTACTTC
TRBV24-1	few	TRBD1	TRBJ2-3	16	CATSDPGQGDRDTQYF	TGTGCCACCAGTGATCCCGGACAGGGTGATAGAGATACGCAGTATTTT
TRBV20-1	many	.	TRBJ2-4	13	CSAKSGVENIQYF	TGCAGTGCTAAGTCAGGGGTGGAAAACATTCAGTACTTC
TRBV7-2	.	TRBD2	TRBJ2-1	17	CASSPTTSGGVYDEQFF	TGTGCCAGCAGCCCGACGACTAGCGGGGGAGTCTACGACGAGCAGTTCTTC
TRBV5-1	many	TRBD1	TRBJ2-7	18	CASSFWRGQGLFSYEQYF	TGCGCCAGCAGTTTCTGGAGGGGACAGGGTTTATTCTCCTACGAGCAGTACTTC
TRBV7-9	many	TRBD2	TRBJ2-5	14	CASSSGGLLETQYF	TGTGCCAGCAGCTCGGGAGGACTCCTAGAGACCCAGTACTTC
TRBV5-1	.	TRBD1	TRBJ1-6	15	CASSLEAGGLSPLHF	TGCGCCAGCAGCTTGGAGGCAGGGGGTTTATCACCCCTCCACTTT
TRBV11-2	many	TRBD2	TRBJ2-3	17	CASSQPGTSGGADTQYF	TGTGCCAGCAGCCAACCCGGGACTAGCGGGGGGGCAGATACGCAGTATTTT
TRBV7-2	once	TRBD1	TRBJ1-4	14	CASNMGQGGGKLFF	TGTGCCAGCAACATGGGACAGGGCGGCGGAAAACTGTTTTTT
TRBV20-1	many	.	TRBJ1-1	15	CSARAITQVGTEAFF	TGCAGTGCTAGAGCGATCACACAGGTTGGCACTGAAGCTTTCTTT
TRBV20-1	many	TRBD2	TRBJ2-3	16	CSASKPAGGSTDTQYF	TGCAGTGCTAGCAAGCCAGCGGGGGGTTCTACAGATACGCAGTATTTT
TRBV9	.	.	TRBJ2-7	14	CASSSSWGTGEQYF	TGTGCCAGCAGCTCGTCATGGGGTACAGGGGAGCAGTACTTC
TRBV7-2	.	TRBD2	TRBJ2-1	16	CASSASGGAGGNEQFF	TGTGCCAGCAGCGCCAGCGGGGGGGCCGGGGGGAATGAGCAGTTCTTC
TRBV7-2	few	TRBD2	TRBJ2-1	16	CASSVSGGGVYNEQFF	TGTGCCAGCAGCGTTAGCGGGGGGGGGGTCTACAATGAGCAGTTCTTC
TRBV4-1	.	TRBD2	TRBJ2-2	18	CASSLWTSGGLNTGELFF	TGCGCCAGCAGCCTTTGGACTAGCGGGGGCCTGAACACCGGGGAGCTGTTTTTT
TRBV7-2	many	TRBD1	TRBJ2-7	15	CASSLTGQGGYEQYF	TGTGCCAGCAGCCTCACGGGACAGGGAGGATACGAGCAGTACTTC
TRBV5-1	many	.	TRBJ2-3	14	CASSLRVSRDTQYF	TGCGCCAGCAGCCTCCGGGTGAGCAGAGATACGCAGTATTTT
TRBV5-1	many	TRBD1	TRBJ1-1	15	CASSPSQGARTEAFF	TGCGCCAGCAGCCCATCACAGGGGGCTAGAACTGAAGCTTTCTTT